One T cell receptor (beta chain) is described in this entry. This entry is derived from a study of control samples from healthy donors and cancer patients. The CDR3 is made up of 13 amino acids. V dropped 7 bases and J dropped 4; count of bases not matched to a gene: 4. Germline assignment: CDR1 SGHNT and CDR2 YYREEE (reference sequence). Measured with immunoSEQ multiplex PCR; TCRdb has only the in-frame clones, and not every one. The repertoire holds under 300,000 clones, with more than 65% as singletons. The chain joins TRBV5-4 to TRBJ2-2; 7 bases map to TRBD2. The receptor's source is an older woman with lung cancer. Sequenced sample: PBMCs. CDR3 coding DNA: TGTGCCAGCGGGAGGGAGACCACCGGGGAGCTGTTTTTT. Protein product: CASGRETTGELFF. Full variable domain (remainder filled in from reference TRBV5-4 and TRBJ2-2): ETGVTQSPTHLIKTRGQQVTLRCSSQSGHNTVSWYQQALGQGPQFIFQYYREEENGRGNFPPRFSGLQFPNYSSELNVNALELDDSALYLCASGRETTGELFFGEGSRLTVL.